This T cell receptor beta chain was recorded in a study of monozygotic twins with inflammatory bowel disease. Findings and limits, study-wide: Background noise in patient repertoires may stem from differing immunosuppressive treatments.

Researchers collected 2.5 ml of blood per donor. Worth noting for this clonotype: Antigen specificity is unknown.

Germline CDR1 reads DFQATT; CDR2 reads SNEGSKA (reference sequence). The CDR3 extends over 13 amino acids. Template-switch reactions added UMIs with a 6-nucleotide sample barcode. Two rounds of nested PCR, of approximately 16 and 9 cycles, were run on TCRalpha and TCRbeta cDNA. TCRdb reanalyzed the 5' RACE reads and collapses them to one entry per CDR3 protein, without DNA. The sample is made up of 300,000 to 400,000 distinct CDR3 sequences, and the top ten hold approximately 2% of it. Source material: blood. This TCR came from a human donor with ulcerative colitis or Crohn's disease, or a healthy co-twin of an affected twin (not recorded which). J is TRBJ2-7 and V is TRBV20-1; TCRdb proposes TRBD2, but this gene call is untestable without DNA. The CDR3 here is CSARTSGSFEQYF.